This T cell receptor (beta chain) was captured by sequencing in a study of blood T cell repertoires in COVID-19. Original data processing: Amplifying reference gene primers gave estimates of nucleated cell counts. TCRdb keeps only in-frame clones here, not all; method: immunoSEQ multiplex PCR. Clone size and V and J calls were adopted from that table, with D and trimming inferred from the DNA. In the table there are almost 350,000 clones, 89% of which are singletons. The CDR3 loop spans 15 amino acids. The germline V gene encodes CDR1 LGHDT and CDR2 YNNKEL (reference sequence). Losses at the gene ends were 4 bases for V and 5 bases for J; bases not matched to a gene: 9. Seattle's enrolled individuals joined amid active infection and were then monitored longitudinally.

The sequence derives from a woman aged 55 to 70 with COVID-19, enrolled during active disease. This sequence joins TRBV3-1 (or the pseudogene TRBV3-2) and TRBJ2-7; 9 positions match TRBD1. Sequencing was carried out using peripheral blood. The DNA of the CDR3 is TGTGCCAGCAGCCCTCCAGGGACAGGGTTACACGAGCAGTACTTC. Its protein is CASSPPGTGLHEQYF.